This T cell receptor beta chain stems from a study of cytomegalovirus exposure and HLA in healthy donors. Primers: 60 Vbeta forward and 13 Jbeta reverse. Clones were sequenced by immunoSEQ multiplex PCR, and TCRdb holds only the in-frame ones, with some missing. This sample has about 120,000 clones, with about 70% found just once. This TCR came from a woman in her 40s in good health and CMV-seronegative. The sequencing sample was made of PBMCs.

In DNA, the CDR3 is TGCGCCAGCAGCCATCGAGACTTCAGACTAGCGGGACCGTCGAACACCGGGGAGCTGTTTTTT. Its translation: CASSHRDFRLAGPSNTGELFF. The chain has TRBV4-1 and TRBJ2-2; TRBD2 matches 11 bases. From germline, CDR1 is MGHRA and CDR2 YSYEKL. The junction had 15 bases not matched to a gene; V was cut back by 3 bases and J by 0 bases. This CDR3 contains 21 residues.